This TCR beta chain was sequenced in a study of CD8+ T cells in alopecia areata. At the level of the study: Patients in the study were on tofacitinib for 6 to 18 months, then off it for 6 months.

V was shortened by 4 bases and J by 1 base, with 18 bases between the two germline ends. Germline V lookup: CDR1 SGHDT, CDR2 YYEEEE. This CDR3 comprises 16 residues. The authors extracted RNA and reverse transcribed it into cDNA as the sequencing template. The table came from immunoSEQ multiplex PCR; TCRdb's copy has only in-frame clones and leaves some out. The repertoire holds 140,000 to 150,000 clones, with 87% as singletons. This clone appeared a few times. Its antigen is undetermined. Points from the study as a whole: More clonal than normal scalp was lesional scalp, particularly alopecia totalis/universalis.

Alopecia areata patients provided lesional scalp punch biopsies and peripheral blood, both collected for the study. The chain has TRBV5-6 and TRBJ2-7; TRBD1 is a possible D gene (6 bases). The clonotype was recovered from a human donor with alopecia areata. The sample in question was CD8+ T cells sorted from blood, obtained at week 0. The CDR3 DNA reads TGTGCCAGCAGCCGCACTACAGGGTATAGTTCCTACGAGCAGTACTTC. Encoded protein: CASSRTTGYSSYEQYF.